The entry below describes one TCR beta chain. The participants were between about 18 and 100 years old and came from 24 US areas. Clones were sequenced by immunoSEQ multiplex PCR, and TCRdb holds only the in-frame ones, with some missing. Of about 440,000 clones listed, 70% to 90% are singletons. The sample belongs to a study of blood T cell repertoires in COVID-19. In the study overall: Donors in the United States, Italy and Spain gave samples during acute or convalescent COVID-19. T cells, B-cell-depleted T cells, or PBMCs provided the cDNA or gDNA that served as material.

Germline V gene data show CDR1 as KGHDR and CDR2 as SFDVKD. The ends lost 6 bases at V and 10 bases at J; junction bases unmatched: 11. The CDR3 extends over 15 amino acids. The chain uses TRBV24-1 and TRBJ2-1; TRBD2 matches 10 bases. This receptor was taken from a woman aged 18 to 35 with acute COVID-19. Specimen: PBMCs or T cells enriched from blood (not recorded which). The DNA for the CDR3 is TGTGCCACCAGTAGGACTAGCGGTCCCCTCGACGAGCAGTTCTTC. Translating it yields CATSRTSGPLDEQFF.